Listed below are T cell receptor beta chains from one sample, sequenced in a study of CD8+ T cells in alopecia areata. Sequencing used immunoSEQ multiplex PCR; TCRdb keeps in-frame clones, though not all of them. This table has 130,000 or so clones, roughly 50% appearing once. The sample was NKG2D-low CD8+ T cells sorted from blood. The origin of the receptors is a human donor with alopecia areata. The CDR3 runs from the conserved cysteine through the conserved F or W. Only some rows state a clone size, as once, few, many or a class for expanded clones.

TRBJ1-2 . TRBV5-8 CASSLGGLYGYTF
TRBJ2-1 . TRBV5-6 CASSLADGDEQFF
TRBJ2-2 . TRBV30 CAWTGNTGELFF
TRBJ2-5 few TRBV29-1 CSVYTGEGETQYF
TRBJ2-2 few TRBV30 CACSGPTGELFF
TRBJ2-1 few TRBV7-2 CASSNLGALGDEQFF
TRBJ2-7 few TRBV29-1 CSVGGSIEQYF
TRBJ2-7 . TRBV29-1 CSVLGSSYEQYF
TRBJ2-1 few TRBV20-1 CSAPVPNEQFF
TRBJ2-7 . TRBV7-2 CASWIDRAGEQYF
TRBJ2-1 . TRBV27 CASSLQGGANEQFF
TRBJ1-5 few TRBV30 CAWSENSNQPQHF
TRBJ2-1 . TRBV29-1 CSVLRYNEQFF
TRBJ2-5 few TRBV13 CASSQGEETQYF
TRBJ2-3 . TRBV28 CASSLWTGRTDTQYF
TRBJ2-7 . TRBV30 CAWSTGTGRDEQYF
TRBJ2-4 . TRBV27 CASSPQDQNIQYF
TRBJ2-7 . TRBV29-1 CSVEWRSLEQYF
TRBJ1-4 . TRBV29-1 CSVEDRAANEKLFF
TRBJ2-3 . TRBV29-1 CSVEDGTDTQYF
TRBJ2-3 . TRBV19 CASSEISDTQYF
TRBJ2-6 . TRBV4-1 CASRDSSGANVLTF
TRBJ1-2 . TRBV29-1 CSVRQSKGYTF
TRBJ2-1 few TRBV11-2 CASSLDTGPLSYNEQFF